What follows are 12 T cell receptor beta chains derived from one specimen sequenced in a study of blood T cell repertoires in COVID-19. Libraries were prepared by immunoSEQ multiplex PCR; TCRdb keeps only in-frame clonotypes and omits some of them. Seen here are 150,000 to 200,000 clones, 65% to 90% observed once, and the top ten hold 7.5% to 10%. Sequenced material: peripheral blood. All receptors derive from a man aged 45-60 years with active or convalescent COVID-19.

A note on this clone: Other DNA sequences in the sample encode the same CDR3. The genes are TRBV28 and TRBJ1-2; D is possibly TRBD1 (5 bases). The CDR3 is 14 residues long. Looked up from germline, CDR1 is MDHEN and CDR2 is SYDVKM. V lost 1 base, J lost 5 bases, and 11 bases lay in between. The CDR3 loop reads CASSLYAGRYGYTF. Here the CDR3 DNA reads TGTGCCAGCAGTTTATATGCAGGGCGGTATGGCTACACCTTC.

Comment on this clone: The sample has other DNA sequences that encode this CDR3 too. The chain combines TRBV9 with TRBJ2-7, with TRBD2 matching 8 bases. CDR3 length equals 15 residues. V lost 5 bases to trimming and J lost 7 bases; unmatched junction nucleotides: 14. CDR1 is SGDLS and CDR2 is YYNGEE in the germline V gene. As DNA, the CDR3 is TGTGCCAGCAGTGTCGGACCGAGCGGGAGTCGTGAGCAGTACTTC. Amino acids: CASSVGPSGSREQYF.

The chain couples TRBV7-3 to TRBJ2-7; D might be TRBD2 (7 bases). V was pared by 3 bases and J by 7 bases, with 13 bases between. The germline CDR1 and CDR2 sequences are SGHTA and FQGTGA. The CDR3 sequence is 13 residues long. CDR3 bases: TGTGCCAGCAGCTTGCGAGGGGGGGATGAGCAGTACTTC. Protein sequence: CASSLRGGDEQYF.

Of note for this clone: This sample includes further DNA sequences coding for the same CDR3. This sequence joins TRBV10-3 and TRBJ1-2; no definite D call. Trimming cost V 0 bases and J 4 bases, with 9 bases left between them. This CDR3 contains 14 residues. CDR1 is ENHRY and CDR2 is SYGVKD in the germline V gene. The CDR3, as DNA: TGTGCCATCAGTGAGTCTGGGGAGGGCTATGGCTACACCTTC. Residues: CAISESGEGYGYTF.

The V gene is TRBV5-4, the J gene TRBJ1-1; D might be TRBD1 (5 bases). The length of the CDR3 is 14 residues. Germline CDR1 and CDR2: SGHNT and YYREEE (reference sequence). Trimming removed 9 bases at V and 2 bases at J, with 17 bases between. Written as DNA, the CDR3 is TGTGCCACCCAAGGGGCAGGCTCAAACACTGAAGCTTTCTTT. The encoded protein is CATQGAGSNTEAFF.

The chain is built from TRBV2 and TRBJ1-4; the D is unclear. The CDR3 loop spans 15 amino acids. The germline V gene encodes CDR1 SNHLY and CDR2 FYNNEI. Trimming took off 6 bases at V and 0 bases at J, with 11 bases between the two ends. The CDR3 sequence: CASSAIGSTNEKLFF. CDR3 DNA: TGTGCCAGCAGCGCGATCGGGTCAACTAATGAAAAACTGTTTTTT.

The count of this clone is one. This chain uses TRBV11-2 with TRBJ2-4; maybe TRBD2 (5 bases). This CDR3 region has 14 residues. The ends were cut back, 4 bases at V and 3 bases at J, with 10 bases in the middle. Germline values: CDR1 SGHAT, CDR2 FQNNGV. This chain's CDR3 is CASSSGVVKNIQYF. CDR3 bases: TGTGCCAGCAGCTCCGGGGTAGTCAAAAACATTCAGTACTTC.

The chain joins TRBV24-1 to TRBJ1-1, with 7 bases matching TRBD1. V lost 4 bases to trimming and J lost 4 bases; unmatched junction nucleotides: 5. The CDR3 length is 14 residues. The germline V gene has CDR1 KGHDR and CDR2 SFDVKD. CDR3 loop: CATSETGVGTEAFF. CDR3 DNA sequence: TGTGCCACCAGTGAAACAGGGGTTGGCACTGAAGCTTTCTTT.

The V call is TRBV6-1, the J call TRBJ1-1; the match to TRBD1 covers 7 bases. Germline trimming cut 1 base from V and 3 bases from J; bases unmatched to any gene: 5. The CDR3 covers 15 residues. Germline loops: CDR1 MNHNS, CDR2 SASEGT. The CDR3 nucleotides read TGTGCCAGCAGTGAAGGGTGGCAGGGGGACACTGAAGCTTTCTTT. Protein product: CASSEGWQGDTEAFF.

The rearrangement joins TRBV13 to TRBJ2-7, with 9 positions matching TRBD1. The CDR3 is 13 residues long. J gave up 12 bases and V 5 bases, and 11 bases lay outside the gene matches. Germline V lookup: CDR1 PRHDT, CDR2 FYEKMQ (reference sequence). The CDR3 nucleotides are TGTGCCAGCAGCGTCCGGGACAGGGAGACGGTGTACTTC. Its protein is CASSVRDRETVYF.

The rearrangement uses TRBV10-3 and TRBJ2-5; D possibly corresponds to TRBD2 (5 bases). The CDR3 totals 14 residues. From germline, CDR1 is ENHRY and CDR2 SYGVKD. V was shortened by 0 bases and J by 3 bases, with 8 bases between the two germline ends. CDR3 in DNA: TGTGCCATCAGTGAGTCCGGGGTGGAAGAGACCCAGTACTTC. Translation: CAISESGVEETQYF.

The V call is TRBV30, the J call TRBJ2-5; 8 nucleotides agree with TRBD1. J gave up 5 bases and V 5 bases, and 7 bases lay outside the gene matches. The CDR3 has 13 amino acids. Germline V gives CDR1 GTSNPN, CDR2 SVGIG (reference sequence). CDR3 DNA: TGTGCCTGGGCCAGGGGGCGTGAGGAGACCCAGTACTTC. Amino acid sequence: CAWARGREETQYF.